This T cell receptor beta chain was captured by sequencing in a study of T-cell reconstitution after alpha-beta-depleted transplantation in children. A TCRbeta library incorporating unique molecular identifiers was prepared. In TCRdb, the PCR reads were re-called with MiXCR into one record per CDR3 protein. In the table there are about 230,000 distinct CDR3 sequences, under 9.5% of which are singletons. V lost 7 bases and J lost 4, with 23 bases in between. The CDR3 covers 15 residues. The germline V gene encodes CDR1 GTSNPN and CDR2 SVGIG (reference sequence). This clonotype was seen a handful of times.

The chain has TRBV30 and TRBJ2-7, with D perhaps matching TRBD1 (6 bases). This sample comprised PBMCs from the stem cell graft donor, obtained from the stem cell graft. This clonotype was sampled from a human donor who donated a stem cell graft to a child with acute lymphoblastic leukemia. The CDR3 protein is CASYPRAGEIYEQYF. CDR3 DNA: TGTGCCTCATATCCTAGGGCAGGGGAAATTTACGAGCAGTACTTC. The complete variable domain, with remaining parts taken from reference TRBV30 and TRBJ2-7, reads SQTIHQWPATLVQPVGSPLSLECTVEGTSNPNLYWYRQAAGRGLQLLFYSVGIGQISSEVPQNLSASRPQDRQFILSSKKLLLSDSGFYLCASYPRAGEIYEQYFGPGTRLTVT.